This T cell receptor beta chain was sequenced for a study of Ad26.COV2.S vaccination and SARS-CoV-2 variants. Treatment specified: around 19 received Ad26.COV2.S at low or high dose, single or two shots; about 5 received placebo; per-sample allocation not given. Day 63 following the first vaccine or placebo injection was when the samples were taken. General study findings and limits: People given the vaccine had a wider spike-specific TCR breadth than placebo recipients did.

V shed 7 bases, J shed 4 bases, and the junction held 12 bases outside the gene matches. The CDR3 sequence is 15 residues long. The V gene's germline CDR1 is LGHNT and CDR2 FRNRAP. On this clone itself: Its antigen is currently unknown.

TCRdb's copy holds only in-frame clones and misses some; the assay was immunoSEQ multiplex PCR. The table has 510,000 or so clones, roughly 87% seen once; the top ten hold 9.5% to 15%. Sequences were derived from peripheral blood, sampled in a trial of Ad26.COV2.S vaccine versus placebo. This chain connects TRBV12-5 to TRBJ1-2; the match to TRBD1 covers 7 bases. The sequence came from a person between 18 and 60 years old who received the Ad26.COV2.S COVID-19 vaccine or a placebo. CDR3 region: CASAPSGGSGYGYTF. In nucleotides, the CDR3 is TGTGCTAGTGCCCCCTCAGGGGGATCGGGCTATGGCTACACCTTC.